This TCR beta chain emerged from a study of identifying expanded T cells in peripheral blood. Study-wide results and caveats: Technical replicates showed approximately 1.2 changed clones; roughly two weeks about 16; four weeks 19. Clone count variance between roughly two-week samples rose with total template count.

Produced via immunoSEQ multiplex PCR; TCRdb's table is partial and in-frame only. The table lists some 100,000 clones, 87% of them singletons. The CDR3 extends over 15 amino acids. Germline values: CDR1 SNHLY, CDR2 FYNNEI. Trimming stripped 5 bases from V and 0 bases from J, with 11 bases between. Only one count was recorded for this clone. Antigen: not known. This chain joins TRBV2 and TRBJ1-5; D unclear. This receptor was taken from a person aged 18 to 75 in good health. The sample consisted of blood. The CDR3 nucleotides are TGTGCCAGCAGTTATGAAGGGATTAGCAATCAGCCCCAGCATTTT. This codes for CASSYEGISNQPQHF.